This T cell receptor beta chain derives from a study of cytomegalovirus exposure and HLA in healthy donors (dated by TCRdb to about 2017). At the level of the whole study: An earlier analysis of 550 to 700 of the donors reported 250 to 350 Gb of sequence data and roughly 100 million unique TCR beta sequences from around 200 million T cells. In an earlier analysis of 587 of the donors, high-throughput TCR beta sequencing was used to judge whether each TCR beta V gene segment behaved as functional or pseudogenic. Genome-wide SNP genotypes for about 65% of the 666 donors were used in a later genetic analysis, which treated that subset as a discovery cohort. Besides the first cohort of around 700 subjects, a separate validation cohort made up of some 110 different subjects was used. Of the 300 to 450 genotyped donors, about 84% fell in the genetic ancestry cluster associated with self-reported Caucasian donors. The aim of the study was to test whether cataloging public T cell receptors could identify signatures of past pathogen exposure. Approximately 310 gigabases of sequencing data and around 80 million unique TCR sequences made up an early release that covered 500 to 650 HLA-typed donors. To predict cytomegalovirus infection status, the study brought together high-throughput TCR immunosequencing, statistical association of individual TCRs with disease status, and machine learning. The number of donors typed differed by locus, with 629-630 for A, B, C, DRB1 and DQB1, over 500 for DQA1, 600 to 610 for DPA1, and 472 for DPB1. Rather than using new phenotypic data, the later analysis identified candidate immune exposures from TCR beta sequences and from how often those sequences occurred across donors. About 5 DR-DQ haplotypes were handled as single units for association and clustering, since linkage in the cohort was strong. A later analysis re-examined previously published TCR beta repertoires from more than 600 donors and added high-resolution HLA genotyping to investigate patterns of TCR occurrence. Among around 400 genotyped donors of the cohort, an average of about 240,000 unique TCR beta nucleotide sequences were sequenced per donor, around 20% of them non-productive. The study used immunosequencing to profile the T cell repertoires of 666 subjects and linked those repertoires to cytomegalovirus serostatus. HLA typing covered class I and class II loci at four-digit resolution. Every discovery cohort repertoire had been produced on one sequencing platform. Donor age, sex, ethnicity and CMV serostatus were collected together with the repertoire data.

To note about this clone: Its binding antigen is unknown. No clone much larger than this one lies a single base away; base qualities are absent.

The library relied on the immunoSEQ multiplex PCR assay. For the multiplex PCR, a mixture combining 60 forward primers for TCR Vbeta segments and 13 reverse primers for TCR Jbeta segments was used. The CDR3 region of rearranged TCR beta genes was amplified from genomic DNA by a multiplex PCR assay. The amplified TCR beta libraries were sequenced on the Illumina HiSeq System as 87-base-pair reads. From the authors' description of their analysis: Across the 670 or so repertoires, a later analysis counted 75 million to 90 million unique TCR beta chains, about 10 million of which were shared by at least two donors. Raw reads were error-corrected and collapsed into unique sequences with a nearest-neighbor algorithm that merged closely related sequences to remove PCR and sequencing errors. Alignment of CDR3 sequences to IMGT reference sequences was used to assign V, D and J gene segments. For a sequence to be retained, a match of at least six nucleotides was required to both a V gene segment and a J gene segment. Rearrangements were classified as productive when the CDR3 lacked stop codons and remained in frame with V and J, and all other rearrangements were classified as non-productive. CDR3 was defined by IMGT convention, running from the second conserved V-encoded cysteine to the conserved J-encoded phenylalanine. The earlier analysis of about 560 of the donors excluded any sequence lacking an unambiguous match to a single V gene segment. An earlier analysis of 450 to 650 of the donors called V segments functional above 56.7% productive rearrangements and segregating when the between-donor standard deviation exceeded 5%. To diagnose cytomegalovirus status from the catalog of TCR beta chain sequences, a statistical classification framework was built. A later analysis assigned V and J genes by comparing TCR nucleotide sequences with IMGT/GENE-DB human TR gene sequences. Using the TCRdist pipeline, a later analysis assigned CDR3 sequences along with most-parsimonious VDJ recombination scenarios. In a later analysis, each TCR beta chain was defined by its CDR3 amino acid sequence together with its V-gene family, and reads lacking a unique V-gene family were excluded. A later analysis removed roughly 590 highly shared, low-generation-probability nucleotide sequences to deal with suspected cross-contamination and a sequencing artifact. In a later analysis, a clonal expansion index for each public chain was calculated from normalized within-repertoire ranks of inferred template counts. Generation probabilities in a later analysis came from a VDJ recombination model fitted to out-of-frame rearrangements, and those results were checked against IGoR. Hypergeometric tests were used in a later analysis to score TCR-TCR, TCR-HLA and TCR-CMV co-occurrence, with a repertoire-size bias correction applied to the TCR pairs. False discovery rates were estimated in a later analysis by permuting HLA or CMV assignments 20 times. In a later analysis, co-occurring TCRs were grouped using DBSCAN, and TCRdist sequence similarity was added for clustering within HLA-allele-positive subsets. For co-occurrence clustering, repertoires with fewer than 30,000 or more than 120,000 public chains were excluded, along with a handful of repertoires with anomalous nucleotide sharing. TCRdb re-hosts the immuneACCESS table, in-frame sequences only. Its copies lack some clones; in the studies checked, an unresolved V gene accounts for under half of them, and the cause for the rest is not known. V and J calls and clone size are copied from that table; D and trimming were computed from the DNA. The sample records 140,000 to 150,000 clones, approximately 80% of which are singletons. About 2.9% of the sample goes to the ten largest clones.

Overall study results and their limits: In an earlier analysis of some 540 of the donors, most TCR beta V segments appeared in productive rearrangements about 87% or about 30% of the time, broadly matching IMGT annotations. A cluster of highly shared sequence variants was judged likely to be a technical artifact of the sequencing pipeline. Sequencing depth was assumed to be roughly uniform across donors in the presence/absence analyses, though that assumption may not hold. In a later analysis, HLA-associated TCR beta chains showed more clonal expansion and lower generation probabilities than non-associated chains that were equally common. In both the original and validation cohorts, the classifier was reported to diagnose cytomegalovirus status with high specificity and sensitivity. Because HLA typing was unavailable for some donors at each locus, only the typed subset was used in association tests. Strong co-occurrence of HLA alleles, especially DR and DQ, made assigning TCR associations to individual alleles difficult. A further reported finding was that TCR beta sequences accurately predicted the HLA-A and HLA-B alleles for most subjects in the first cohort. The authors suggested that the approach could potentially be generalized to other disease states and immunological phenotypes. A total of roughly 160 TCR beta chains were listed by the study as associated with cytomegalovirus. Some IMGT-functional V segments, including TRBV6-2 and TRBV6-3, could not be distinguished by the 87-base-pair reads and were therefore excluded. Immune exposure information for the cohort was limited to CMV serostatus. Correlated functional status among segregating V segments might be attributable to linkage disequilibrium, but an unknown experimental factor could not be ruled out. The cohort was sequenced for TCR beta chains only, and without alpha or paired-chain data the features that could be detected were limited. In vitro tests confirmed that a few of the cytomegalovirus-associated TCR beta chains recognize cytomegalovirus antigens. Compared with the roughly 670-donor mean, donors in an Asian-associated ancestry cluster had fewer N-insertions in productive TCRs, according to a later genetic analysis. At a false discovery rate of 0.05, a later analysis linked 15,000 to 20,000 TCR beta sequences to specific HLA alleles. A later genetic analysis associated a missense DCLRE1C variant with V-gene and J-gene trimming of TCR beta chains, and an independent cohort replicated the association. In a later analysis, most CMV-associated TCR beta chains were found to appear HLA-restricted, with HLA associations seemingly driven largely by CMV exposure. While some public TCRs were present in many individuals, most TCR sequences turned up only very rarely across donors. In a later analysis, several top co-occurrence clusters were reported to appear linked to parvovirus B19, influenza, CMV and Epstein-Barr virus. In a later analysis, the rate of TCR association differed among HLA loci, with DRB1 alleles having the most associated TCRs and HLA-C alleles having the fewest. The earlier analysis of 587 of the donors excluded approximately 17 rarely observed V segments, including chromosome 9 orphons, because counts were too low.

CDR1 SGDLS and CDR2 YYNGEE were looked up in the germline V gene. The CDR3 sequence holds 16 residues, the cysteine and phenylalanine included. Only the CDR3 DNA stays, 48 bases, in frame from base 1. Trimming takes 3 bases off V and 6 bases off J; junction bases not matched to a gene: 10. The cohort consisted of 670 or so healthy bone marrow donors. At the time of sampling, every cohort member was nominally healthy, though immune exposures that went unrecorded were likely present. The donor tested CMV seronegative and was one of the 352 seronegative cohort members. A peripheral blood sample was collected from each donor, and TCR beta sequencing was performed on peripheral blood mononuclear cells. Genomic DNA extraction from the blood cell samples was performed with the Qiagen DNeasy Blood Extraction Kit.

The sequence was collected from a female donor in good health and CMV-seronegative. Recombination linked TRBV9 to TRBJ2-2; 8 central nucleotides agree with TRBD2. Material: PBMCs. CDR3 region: CASSARGGWVAGELFF. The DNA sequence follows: TGTGCCAGCAGCGCCCGGGGGGGTTGGGTTGCCGGGGAGCTGTTTTTT.